This TCR beta chain is from a study of Graves' ophthalmopathy and Graves' hyperthyroidism (dated by TCRdb to about 2018). Turning to the overall study: Stable hyperthyroidism was defined as no progression to ophthalmopathy within 18 months of follow-up. T-cell repertoires of thyroid tissue and blood were compared in 5 or 6 hyperthyroidism patients. TCR beta repertoire signatures were used to distinguish Graves' ophthalmopathy from Graves' hyperthyroidism and to predict progression to ophthalmopathy. For independent validation, a separate cohort was made up of 18 hyperthyroidism patients plus 17 patients who later progressed from hyperthyroidism to ophthalmopathy. Following sampling, methimazole starting at 30 mg daily was administered to hyperthyroidism patients, and high-dose intravenous methylprednisolone was administered to ophthalmopathy patients. In total, under 150 blood samples were TCR-sequenced: roughly 45 ophthalmopathy, under 80 hyperthyroidism and approximately 17 hyperthyroidism-to-ophthalmopathy patients. A discovery set of 90 to 100 patients (43 ophthalmopathy, 55 to 60 stable hyperthyroidism) was enrolled to explore V-J signatures distinguishing ophthalmopathy from hyperthyroidism.

TCR beta CDR3 regions were amplified from RNA transcripts for repertoire sequencing. The first round was an RT-PCR using HTBI primers with the Qiagen OneStep RT-PCR kit, and this first round was followed by a second-round multiplex PCR, then size selection and purification. Libraries were sequenced on an Illumina HiSeq2000 using paired-end 100 bp reads. The source study handled its data this way. SOAPnuke was used for read processing, and reads with adapters, uncalled bases, a mean Phred below 15, or no exact constant-primer or identifier match were discarded. COPE v1.2.5 was used to merge the high-quality paired reads. Clonotypes were defined as unique nucleotide sequences and were aligned to IMGT TRB V, D and J references using MiTCR v1.1. Only V-J combinations with frequency above 0.0001 were analysed, covering about 99% of repertoires. A TCR clonal expansion and chaos score per V-J combination was defined as the ratio of F50 clonal expansion to chaos observed in the TCRdist matrix. Features were reduced by Welch's t-statistics and random forest to over 10 V-J combinations, which fed a naive Bayes classifier. The Morisita-Horn index was used to measure how similar the thyroid and blood repertoires were. TCRdb ran its own pipeline on the public reads, namely fastp trimming at Q25 and MiXCR clone calling, and kept in-frame beta chains. When rows share a CDR3 protein, they turn into one entry using the most common DNA and genes. TCRdb's processing, not the authors', yielded these V and J calls. A total of around 520,000 distinct CDR3 sequences appear in this sample, less than 40% of them only once. 4% to 5% of the sample lies in the top ten.

Beyond this particular receptor, the publication reports: In validation, the model predicted ophthalmopathy progression with nearly 71% sensitivity and less than 80% specificity; about a dozen predicted patients were CT-confirmed with GO in a median of approximately 6.2 months. Most of the expanded thyroid clonotypes with a frequency above 0.001 were also detected in blood, and it was suggested that the thyroid immune response may be reflected by blood repertoires. No statistical method was used to predetermine the sample size, and group allocation was not hidden from the investigators. In cross-validation, the 13-signature model distinguished ophthalmopathy from stable hyperthyroidism with approximately 90% sensitivity and roughly 84% specificity, while in the test set the corresponding values were approximately 80% and 75%.

The hyperthyroidism patients were 18 to 65 years old and newly diagnosed, with a disease duration of less than 2 months. Anyone with other autoimmune diseases, uncontrolled infections, pregnancy or lactation was excluded from the study. Clinical symptoms, serum thyroxine, TRAb, thyroid ultrasound and orbital computed tomography were used for diagnosis. Trizol reagent was used to extract the total RNA, and its quality was then checked on an Agilent 2100 Bioanalyzer. The sample holds many counts of this clonotype. Its antigen remains unidentified. No quality values exist for individual bases; no much larger clone is one base distant. The germline ends are 19 bases apart after V is trimmed by 6 bases and J by 5 bases. The CDR3 goes from the cysteine to the phenylalanine over 15 residues. This entry keeps only the CDR3 DNA: 45 bases, framed from base 1. The germline V gene encodes CDR1 MNHEY and CDR2 SVGEGT.

The receptor comes from an adult man with Graves' hyperthyroidism. Source material: peripheral blood or thyroid tissue (not recorded which). Rearrangement joined TRBV6-2 or TRBV6-3 to TRBJ2-5; the D gene cannot be resolved beyond TRBD1 or TRBD2, each matching 5 bases. The DNA sequence reads TGTGCCAGCAGCAGACCACTCCTGGGGGTGGAGACCCAGTACTTC. The resulting protein is CASSRPLLGVETQYF.